Shown below are 29 T cell receptor beta chains from a single sample sequenced in a study of T cell responses to AZD1222 COVID-19 vaccine. Using immunoSEQ multiplex PCR, the repertoire was profiled, and TCRdb retains in-frame clones only, with some absent. The sample lists under 120,000 clones, approximately 92% occurring once. Sequences were derived from peripheral blood, sampled on day 0 of AZD1222 vaccination. All receptors come from an adult in good health.

V gene TRBV25-1 combines with J gene TRBJ1-5, with a possible D match to TRBD1 (6 bases). Per germline, CDR1 MGHDK and CDR2 SYGVNS. Deletions cut 8 bases from V and 9 bases from J, with 14 bases between. The CDR3 loop spans 12 amino acids. The CDR3 bases are TGTGCCAGCGTACCCAGGGGTCGGCCCCAGCATTTT. It specifies CASVPRGRPQHF.

This chain uses TRBV3-1 (or the pseudogene TRBV3-2) with TRBJ1-4; D remains ambiguous. The length of the CDR3 is 14 residues. The V and J ends lost 2 bases and 8 bases respectively, with 12 bases between them. The germline gives CDR1 LGHDT, CDR2 YNNKEL (reference sequence). DNA of the CDR3: TGTGCCAGCAGCCAATCTTCAAAAGGAGAAAAACTGTTTTTT. Amino acid sequence: CASSQSSKGEKLFF.

CDR3 amino acids: CASTDGNTEAFF. CDR3 nucleotides: TGTGCCAGCACGGACGGGAACACTGAAGCTTTCTTT. V is TRBV3-1 (or the pseudogene TRBV3-2) and J is TRBJ1-1; no reliable D call. In germline, CDR1 is LGHDT, CDR2 YNNKEL (reference sequence). Trimming removed 7 bases at V and 1 base at J, with 7 bases between. The CDR3 consists of 12 residues.

The genes are TRBV18 and TRBJ1-1; TRBD1 matches 7 bases. The CDR3 has 12 residues. The V gene end was trimmed by 4 bases and the J gene end by 11 bases; junction bases not matched to a gene: 7. The germline V gene encodes CDR1 KGHSH and CDR2 LQKENI. CDR3 sequence (DNA): TGTGCCAGCTCACTCGGACAGGCGAGGGCTTTCTTT. Protein product: CASSLGQARAFF.

The chain is built from TRBV15 and TRBJ2-3, with D possibly called TRBD1 or TRBD2 (5 bases each). This CDR3 has 15 residues. Trimming removed 1 base at V and 5 bases at J, with 13 bases between. Germline V gene sequence: CDR1 LNHNV, CDR2 YYDKDF (reference sequence). The DNA for the CDR3 is TGTGCCACCAGCAGAGGGAAACGGGGCATAGATACGCAGTATTTT. It is translated as CATSRGKRGIDTQYF.

The chain uses TRBV6-1 and TRBJ1-6; the D is unclear. Germline assignment: CDR1 MNHNS and CDR2 SASEGT. There are 15 residues in the CDR3. V was cut by 3 bases and J by 0 bases, with 6 bases left in between. The CDR3 loop is CASSEQSSYNSPLHF. The DNA for the CDR3 is TGTGCCAGCAGTGAGCAGAGCTCCTATAATTCACCCCTCCACTTT.

The V and J genes are TRBV6-2 or TRBV6-3 and TRBJ2-7; 10 nucleotides agree with TRBD2. Germline CDR1 MNHEY, CDR2 SVGEGT. V trimming: 0 bases; J trimming: 2 bases; junction bases outside the gene matches: 4. The CDR3 runs to 16 residues. The CDR3 loop is CASSYSEREGPYEQYF. CDR3 in DNA: TGTGCCAGCAGTTACTCGGAGCGGGAGGGTCCCTACGAGCAGTACTTC.

The chain's CDR3 is CATRGVSSYNEQFF. The DNA of the CDR3 is TGTGCCACCAGAGGGGTGAGCTCCTACAATGAGCAGTTCTTC. J is TRBJ2-1 and V is TRBV24-1, with D possibly being TRBD1 (5 bases). This CDR3 is built from 14 residues. The V gene's germline CDR1 is KGHDR and CDR2 SFDVKD. Between the trimmed V and J ends, which lost 7 bases and 0 bases, there was a span of 9 bases.

This sequence joins TRBV19 and TRBJ2-7; 10 positions agree with TRBD2. Per germline, CDR1 LNHDA and CDR2 SQIVND (reference sequence). The V and J ends lost 1 base and 6 bases, in that order; junction bases with no gene match: 3. The CDR3 has 14 residues. CDR3 nucleotides: TGTGCCAGTAGTATAGCTAGCGGGAGTGTCGAGCAGTACTTC. It translates to CASSIASGSVEQYF.

This chain connects TRBV7-2 to TRBJ1-1; D ambiguous. The germline V gene encodes CDR1 SGHTA and CDR2 FQGNSA. V was trimmed by 2 bases and J by 0 bases, leaving 7 bases between them. The CDR3 loop spans 14 amino acids. The CDR3 DNA follows: TGTGCCAGCAGCTTATTTTTCCTGAACACTGAAGCTTTCTTT. It is translated as CASSLFFLNTEAFF.

The chain carries TRBV27 and TRBJ2-4, with 7 bases aligning to TRBD1. CDR1 is MNHEY, CDR2 SMNVEV, per germline (reference sequence). The trim removed 6 bases at V and 6 bases at J, leaving 5 bases unmatched. CDR3 length equals 13 residues. CDR3 nucleotide sequence: TGTGCCAGCAGATCGACAGGGAGAAACATTCAGTACTTC. Translation gives CASRSTGRNIQYF.

This clone appeared once. The chain uses TRBV11-2 and TRBJ1-1; D uncertain. Germline values: CDR1 SGHAT, CDR2 FQNNGV. The V end was cut by 1 base, the J end by 3 bases, with 12 bases between. The CDR3 consists of 15 residues. Here the CDR3 DNA reads TGTGCCAGCAGCTTAGTCGGCAACCGGGACACTGAAGCTTTCTTT. Translated: CASSLVGNRDTEAFF.

V and J are TRBV4-2 and TRBJ1-1, with TRBD1 matching 9 bases. Per germline, CDR1 LGHNA and CDR2 YNFKEQ. This CDR3 is built from 15 residues. V dropped 5 bases and J dropped 3; count of bases not matched to a gene: 7. The CDR3, as DNA: TGTGCCAGCAGCGTCGGGACAGGGAGGTACACTGAAGCTTTCTTT. Its translation is CASSVGTGRYTEAFF.

V is TRBV5-4 and J is TRBJ1-6; D ambiguous. The CDR3 length is 17 residues. Germline V gene sequence: CDR1 SGHNT, CDR2 YYREEE (reference sequence). The V gene lost 0 bases and the J gene lost 0 bases, with 10 bases spanning the gap. DNA of the CDR3: TGTGCCAGCAGCTTGGGTGGGCCGAACTCCTATAATTCACCCCTCCACTTT. Its translation: CASSLGGPNSYNSPLHF. The full variable domain, with the rest looked up from reference TRBV5-4 and TRBJ1-6, is ETGVTQSPTHLIKTRGQQVTLRCSSQSGHNTVSWYQQALGQGPQFIFQYYREEENGRGNFPPRFSGLQFPNYSSELNVNALELDDSALYLCASSLGGPNSYNSPLHFGNGTRLTVT.

This chain uses TRBV11-2 with TRBJ1-2, with 9 bases fitting TRBD1. The J segment lost 8 bases and the V segment lost 3 bases, leaving 4 bases of the junction unmatched. CDR3 size: 13 residues. In germline, CDR1 is SGHAT, CDR2 FQNNGV. This CDR3 is CASSLGQGDGYTF. CDR3 sequence (DNA): TGTGCCAGCAGCTTGGGACAGGGTGACGGCTACACCTTC.

This sequence joins TRBV10-3 and TRBJ2-1, with D tentatively TRBD1 or TRBD2 (7 bases each). Germline V gene data show CDR1 as ENHRY and CDR2 as SYGVKD. With 4 bases removed from V and 3 bases from J, the gap between germline ends came to 19 bases. The CDR3 covers 17 residues. This chain's CDR3 is CAISGSDREGYYNEQFF. In DNA, the CDR3 is TGTGCCATCAGTGGAAGCGACAGGGAGGGCTACTACAATGAGCAGTTCTTC.

This clone was detected only once. The chain links TRBV29-1 to TRBJ1-2; D is perhaps TRBD1 (5 bases). V was shortened by 6 bases and J by 8 bases, with 13 bases between the two germline ends. Germline V gene data show CDR1 as SQVTM and CDR2 as ANQGSEA. This CDR3 has 11 residues. For the CDR3, the DNA is TGCAGCGTGGGACCTGGGGACGGCTACACCTTC. Translated: CSVGPGDGYTF. Supplemented by reference TRBV29-1 and TRBJ1-2, the full variable domain reads SAVISQKPSRDICQRGTSLTIQCQVDSQVTMMFWYRQQPGQSLTLIATANQGSEATYESGFVIDKFPISRPNLTFSTLTVSNMSPEDSSIYLCSVGPGDGYTFGSGTRLTVV.

The V gene is TRBV6-2 or TRBV6-3, the J gene TRBJ1-1; D gene unclear. Germline-derived CDR1 and CDR2 are MNHEY and SVGEGT. Deletions cut 0 bases from V and 3 bases from J, with 11 bases between. This CDR3 comprises 15 residues. The CDR3 is CASSYSARGDTEAFF. The CDR3 DNA reads TGTGCCAGCAGTTACTCGGCCCGGGGAGACACTGAAGCTTTCTTT.

The chain recombines TRBV29-1 with TRBJ2-2, with D perhaps matching TRBD1 or TRBD2 (6 bases each). V lost 7 bases and J 5 bases, leaving 20 bases between the germline ends. Germline loops: CDR1 SQVTM, CDR2 ANQGSEA. The CDR3 length is 15 residues. The CDR3 loop is CSAIQGHRGTGELFF. CDR3 DNA sequence: TGCAGCGCAATACAGGGCCACCGGGGGACCGGGGAGCTGTTTTTT.

The chain's CDR3 is CASSFGLGQGVYEQYF. In DNA form, the CDR3 reads TGTGCCAGCAGCTTTGGGCTCGGACAGGGGGTCTACGAGCAGTACTTC. The rearrangement uses TRBV7-9 and TRBJ2-7, with TRBD1 matching 10 bases. Germline CDR1 and CDR2: SEHNR and FQNEAQ (reference sequence). The CDR3 is 16 amino acids. With 3 bases clipped from V and 3 bases from J, the junction kept 8 bases outside the gene matches.

V and J are TRBV9 and TRBJ2-3, with 7 nucleotides matching TRBD2. There are 15 residues in the CDR3. Germline assignment: CDR1 SGDLS and CDR2 YYNGEE. J gave up 8 bases and V 5 bases, and 14 bases lay outside the gene matches. This CDR3 reads CASSTLSGDRGTQYF. The CDR3 DNA is TGTGCCAGCAGTACCTTAAGCGGGGACCGAGGTACGCAGTATTTT.

The chain recombines TRBV7-6 with TRBJ2-3; TRBD2 matches at 9 bases. Looked up from germline, CDR1 is SGHVS and CDR2 is FNYEAQ. The CDR3 sequence is 21 residues long. The trim removed 5 bases at V and 0 bases at J, leaving 21 bases unmatched. The CDR3 loop is CASSPTSRALAGTSSTDTQYF. The CDR3 DNA sequence: TGTGCCAGCAGCCCCACCTCTCGGGCGCTAGCGGGGACCTCTAGCACAGATACGCAGTATTTT.

The chain joins TRBV5-1 to TRBJ2-5; 7 bases agree with TRBD1. In germline, CDR1 is SGHRS, CDR2 YFSETQ. The V segment lost 2 bases and the J segment 2 bases; nucleotides outside the gene matches: 12. The CDR3 is 17 amino acids. CDR3 amino acids: CASSFIGTVQAQETQYF. The CDR3, as DNA: TGCGCCAGCAGCTTCATCGGGACAGTTCAGGCGCAAGAGACCCAGTACTTC.

The V and J genes are TRBV5-1 and TRBJ1-6; maybe TRBD1 (5 bases). CDR1 and CDR2 (germline): SGHRS, YFSETQ. The ends were cut back, 0 bases at V and 7 bases at J, with 8 bases in the middle. This CDR3 has 14 residues. CDR3 amino acids: CASSLDNRNSPLHF. The CDR3, as DNA: TGCGCCAGCAGCTTGGACAACAGGAATTCACCCCTCCACTTT. The variable domain in full, with the rest retrieved from reference TRBV5-1 and TRBJ1-6, is KAGVTQTPRYLIKTRGQQVTLSCSPISGHRSVSWYQQTPGQGLQFLFEYFSETQRNKGNFPGRFSGRQFSNSRSEMNVSTLELGDSALYLCASSLDNRNSPLHFGNGTRLTVT.

This sequence joins TRBV12-3 or TRBV12-4 and TRBJ2-1, with unresolved D. The CDR3 runs 12 residues. V was shortened by 2 bases and J by 6 bases, with 5 bases between the two germline ends. Here the CDR3 reads CASSLNGNEQFF. The CDR3 nucleotides read TGTGCCAGCAGTTTAAATGGCAATGAGCAGTTCTTC.

The chain couples TRBV7-2 to TRBJ1-5; no clear D gene. The V and J ends lost 1 base and 4 bases respectively, with 14 bases between them. The CDR3 runs 16 residues. Per germline, CDR1 SGHTA and CDR2 FQGNSA. CDR3 DNA sequence: TGTGCCAGCAGCTTAGAAGGCGGCTCGGGAAATCAGCCCCAGCATTTT. This codes for CASSLEGGSGNQPQHF.

The genes are TRBV12-5 and TRBJ1-4; 8 bases line up with TRBD1. V lost 1 base to trimming and J lost 4 bases; unmatched junction nucleotides: 2. Germline-derived CDR1 and CDR2 are LGHNT and FRNRAP. This CDR3 has 15 residues. CDR3 DNA sequence: TGTGCTAGTGGTTTGGCAGGGGGCTTTAATGAAAAACTGTTTTTT. Protein sequence: CASGLAGGFNEKLFF.

This chain joins TRBV5-1 and TRBJ1-3; D gene unclear. Germline assignment: CDR1 SGHRS and CDR2 YFSETQ. V was shortened by 0 bases and J by 0 bases, with 7 bases between the two germline ends. The CDR3 consists of 15 residues. The CDR3 nucleotides are TGCGCCAGCAGCTTGGGAGCGAACTCTGGAAACACCATATATTTT. Translation: CASSLGANSGNTIYF.

The V gene is TRBV28, the J gene TRBJ1-5; D unclear. V lost 7 bases to trimming and J lost 5 bases, with 15 bases between them. The CDR3 totals 14 residues. CDR1 and CDR2 from the germline V gene are MDHEN and SYDVKM. CDR3 bases: TGTGCCAGCAAGTGGATTTTTGACGATCAGCCCCAGCATTTT. Amino acids: CASKWIFDDQPQHF.